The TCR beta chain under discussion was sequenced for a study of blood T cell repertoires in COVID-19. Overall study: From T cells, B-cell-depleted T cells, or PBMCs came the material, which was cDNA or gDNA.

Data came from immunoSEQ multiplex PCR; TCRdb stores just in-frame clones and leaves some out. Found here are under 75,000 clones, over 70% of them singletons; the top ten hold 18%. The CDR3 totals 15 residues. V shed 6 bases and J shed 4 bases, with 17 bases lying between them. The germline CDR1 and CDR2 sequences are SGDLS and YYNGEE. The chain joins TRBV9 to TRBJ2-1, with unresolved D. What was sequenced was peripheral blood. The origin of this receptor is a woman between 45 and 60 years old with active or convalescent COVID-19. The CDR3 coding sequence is TGTGCCAGCACCCCTGACCCCACCGGGTACAATGAGCAGTTCTTC. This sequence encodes CASTPDPTGYNEQFF.